Detailed here is one TCR beta chain. Participants reported their clinical history, and cohort assignment relied on those reports. The source of the sample is a study of blood T cell repertoires in COVID-19. Background on the study: The study drew acute and convalescent COVID-19 samples from the United States, Italy and Spain. Sample material is recorded as cDNA or gDNA derived from T cells, B-cell-depleted T cells, or PBMCs.

Original processing notes: Amplification of reference gene primers was used by the study to estimate nucleated cell counts. Produced via immunoSEQ multiplex PCR; TCRdb's table is partial and in-frame only. Clone size and the V and J calls come from that table; the DNA yielded D and trimming. The sample holds roughly 220,000 clones, 80% to 90% seen once. The CDR3 length is 14 residues. Germline lookup yields CDR1 SQVTM and CDR2 ANQGSEA. The V and J ends lost 4 bases and 9 bases respectively, with 19 bases between them. The chain links TRBV29-1 to TRBJ2-1; a possible D gene is TRBD2 (6 bases). Sequenced: PBMCs or T cells enriched from blood (not recorded which). The receptor was derived from a woman younger than 30 in a cohort exposed to, infected with or recovered from COVID-19 (not recorded which). The CDR3 protein is CSVVYSLDSGEQFF. DNA of the CDR3: TGCAGCGTTGTATATAGCCTAGATAGCGGTGAGCAGTTCTTC.